The next 23 T cell receptor beta chains were all read from a single sample in a study of persistence of HIV-infected CD4 T cells. The libraries were made with immunoSEQ version 4 in survey mode. TCRdb's copy holds only in-frame clones and misses some; the assay was immunoSEQ multiplex PCR. The table shows 10,000 to 15,000 clones, with 65% to 75% occurring only once. The stimulus was lysate of CMV-infected fibroblasts, around 9.3 ug/mL. Sorting selected CD4+ T cells upregulating both CD40 ligand and CD69. No antigen is known for these receptors. Here the sequenced sample was CD4+ T cells sorted from PBMCs after roughly 19-hour stimulation, taken from a patient who received antiretroviral therapy. The receptor source for this set is an adult man with HIV who was CMV-seropositive.

V and J are TRBV18 and TRBJ2-1; 7 nucleotides match TRBD1. The CDR3 covers 14 residues. With V trimmed by 2 bases and J by 8 bases, 6 bases remained unmatched. Germline lookup yields CDR1 KGHSH and CDR2 LQKENI. CDR3 region: CASSPTDREYEQFF. The CDR3 DNA sequence: TGTGCCAGCTCACCAACCGACAGGGAATATGAGCAGTTCTTC.

This chain links TRBV7-6 with TRBJ1-6; D gene ambiguous. V lost 5 bases and J lost 7, with 9 bases in between. The CDR3 is made up of 13 amino acids. Germline V gene lookup returns CDR1 SGHVS and CDR2 FNYEAQ. CDR3 sequence reads: CASSPGVNSPLHF. CDR3 DNA: TGTGCCAGCAGCCCCGGGGTGAATTCACCCCTCCACTTT.

This rearrangement joins TRBV7-2 to TRBJ2-7, with D possibly being TRBD1 or TRBD2 (6 bases each). Per the germline V gene, CDR1 is SGHTA and CDR2 is FQGNSA. V lost 5 bases to trimming and J lost 3 bases, with 20 bases between them. The CDR3 contains 16 residues. This chain's CDR3 is CASSPFWGAASYEQYF. DNA of the CDR3: TGTGCCAGCAGCCCCTTCTGGGGGGCGGCCAGCTACGAGCAGTACTTC.

The chain is built from TRBV9 and TRBJ1-4, with 7 positions matching TRBD1. CDR1 and CDR2 (germline): SGDLS, YYNGEE. After removal of 0 bases from V and 4 bases from J, the junction contained 9 bases not matched to a gene. The CDR3 is made up of 17 amino acids. CDR3 sequence (DNA): TGTGCCAGCAGCGTAGGTGAGGTAGGGGACAGTAATGAAAAACTGTTTTTT. Amino acids: CASSVGEVGDSNEKLFF.

This chain links TRBV2 with TRBJ1-4; a possible D gene is TRBD1 (5 bases). This CDR3 is 16 amino acids long. Between the trimmed V and J ends, which lost 2 bases and 3 bases, there was a span of 13 bases. In germline, CDR1 is SNHLY, CDR2 FYNNEI. This chain's CDR3 is CASSESGGRANEKLFF. DNA for the CDR3: TGTGCCAGCAGTGAATCGGGGGGTAGAGCTAATGAAAAACTGTTTTTT.

This sequence joins TRBV10-2 and TRBJ2-7; D remains unclear. The CDR3 is 13 amino acids. The ends were cut back, 8 bases at V and 6 bases at J, with 17 bases in the middle. Germline V CDR1 and CDR2: WSHSY, SAAADI. CDR3 in DNA: TGCGCCAGCCGTGGGTCCGCCGGGTCCGAGCAGTACTTC. As protein: CASRGSAGSEQYF.

Only a few counts were recorded for this clone. The CDR3 DNA follows: TGTGCCAGCACTCAGGACAGGCGACGGGAGCTGTTTTTT. Amino acids: CASTQDRRRELFF. The rearrangement links TRBV12-3 or TRBV12-4 to TRBJ2-2, with 7 bases aligning to TRBD1. The CDR3 totals 13 residues. The V segment lost 7 bases and the J segment 9 bases; nucleotides outside the gene matches: 8.

The V call is TRBV12-5, the J call TRBJ2-3; D is ambiguous. Germline V gives CDR1 LGHNT, CDR2 FRNRAP. The CDR3 has 12 residues. With 4 bases removed from V and 5 bases from J, the gap between germline ends came to 7 bases. The CDR3 here is CASGSMEDTQYF. CDR3 DNA: TGTGCTAGTGGTTCTATGGAAGATACGCAGTATTTT.

This sequence joins TRBV6-5 and TRBJ1-2; TRBD1 is a possible D gene (6 bases). Germline loops: CDR1 MNHEY, CDR2 SVGAGI. This CDR3 comprises 13 residues. V was clipped by 7 bases and J by 3 bases, with 12 bases between them. Here the CDR3 DNA reads TGTGCCAGCAAGGAATACAGGGACTATGGCTACACCTTC. Translation: CASKEYRDYGYTF.

The chain carries TRBV5-1 and TRBJ2-7; no clear D gene. Trimming pared 0 bases from V and 4 bases from J, leaving 14 bases between. Looked up from germline, CDR1 is SGHRS and CDR2 is YFSETQ. The CDR3 spans 15 residues. Written as DNA, the CDR3 is TGCGCCAGCAGCTTGGAGGGTAGTGGGATTTACGAGCAGTACTTC. Translation gives CASSLEGSGIYEQYF.

J is TRBJ1-6 and V is TRBV3-1 (or the pseudogene TRBV3-2); the match to TRBD1 covers 7 bases. This CDR3 comprises 18 residues. Germline V gives CDR1 LGHDT, CDR2 YNNKEL (reference sequence). Germline trimming cut 4 bases from V and 7 bases from J; bases unmatched to any gene: 16. CDR3 bases: TGTGCCAGCAGCCTAAGGACCCGGACAGGTGGGGGGAATTCACCCCTCCACTTT. Translating it yields CASSLRTRTGGGNSPLHF.

J is TRBJ2-6 and V is TRBV19, with 9 bases identical to TRBD1. V shed 3 bases and J 5 bases; nucleotides not matched to a gene: 2. The germline CDR1 and CDR2 sequences are LNHDA and SQIVND (reference sequence). The CDR3 extends over 15 amino acids. The CDR3 coding sequence is TGTGCCAGTAGTATGGACAGGGGCTGGGCCAACGTCCTGACTTTC. Its protein is CASSMDRGWANVLTF.

This chain joins TRBV15 and TRBJ1-2; 7 nucleotides align to TRBD1. V trimming: 0 bases; J trimming: 4 bases; junction bases outside the gene matches: 5. CDR1 and CDR2 (germline): LNHNV, YYDKDF (reference sequence). The CDR3 totals 15 residues. Written as DNA, the CDR3 is TGTGCCACCAGCAGAGATAGGGGACAGATCTATGGCTACACCTTC. Its translation: CATSRDRGQIYGYTF.

This chain connects TRBV5-4 to TRBJ2-3; TRBD2 matches at 8 bases. V shed 3 bases, J shed 5 bases, and the junction held 5 bases outside the gene matches. Looked up from germline, CDR1 is SGHNT and CDR2 is YYREEE (reference sequence). The CDR3 is 14 residues long. CDR3 bases: TGTGCCAGCAGCTCCGGACTAGCATTAGATACGCAGTATTTT. This gives the protein CASSSGLALDTQYF.

This clone is termed medium-sized (0.01 to 0.1%). J is TRBJ1-1 and V is TRBV7-9, with TRBD1 identical over 9 bases. CDR1 SEHNR and CDR2 FQNEAQ come from the germline V gene (reference sequence). V lost 4 bases, J lost 3 bases, and 0 bases stayed unmatched. The CDR3 spans 13 residues. CDR3 region: CASSWTGDTEAFF. In nucleotides, the CDR3 is TGTGCCAGCAGCTGGACAGGGGACACTGAAGCTTTCTTT.

This clone was observed a few times. The chain joins TRBV18 to TRBJ1-2, with 8 positions matching TRBD1. V lost 3 bases, J lost 5 bases, and 11 bases stayed unmatched. Germline-derived CDR1 and CDR2 are KGHSH and LQKENI. The CDR3 consists of 16 residues. CDR3: CASSPTGASRDYGYTF. The CDR3 DNA follows: TGTGCCAGCTCACCGACAGGGGCGTCTCGGGATTATGGCTACACCTTC.

V and J are TRBV5-4 and TRBJ2-7, with 7 bases matching TRBD2. After removal of 0 bases from V and 0 bases from J, the junction contained 6 bases not matched to a gene. This CDR3 comprises 16 residues. CDR1 SGHNT and CDR2 YYREEE come from the germline V gene (reference sequence). The CDR3, as DNA: TGTGCCAGCAGCTTGGTCGGCGGGGGAAGCTCCTACGAGCAGTACTTC. Translation: CASSLVGGGSSYEQYF.

This clone was observed a single time. V and J are TRBV2 and TRBJ2-7; perhaps D is TRBD1 or TRBD2 (6 bases each). The length of the CDR3 is 15 residues. In germline, CDR1 is SNHLY, CDR2 FYNNEI. Trimming stripped 6 bases from V and 6 bases from J, with 21 bases between. The CDR3 reads CASRNFGRGGGEQYF. The CDR3 DNA sequence: TGTGCCAGCAGGAATTTTGGCAGGGGAGGCGGCGAGCAGTACTTC.

This clone appeared a few times. V gene TRBV18 combines with J gene TRBJ1-4; 7 nucleotides align to TRBD1. The CDR3 is made up of 15 amino acids. CDR1 and CDR2 from the germline V gene are KGHSH and LQKENI. V trimming: 0 bases; J trimming: 10 bases; junction bases outside the gene matches: 8. This chain's CDR3 is CASSPPGGGEGKLFF. The CDR3 DNA is TGTGCCAGCTCACCACCGGGAGGGGGCGAAGGAAAACTGTTTTTT. Combining the CDR3 with reference TRBV18 and TRBJ1-4 gives the whole variable domain NAGVMQNPRHLVRRRGQEARLRCSPMKGHSHVYWYRQLPEEGLKFMVYLQKENIIDESGMPKERFSAEFPKEGPSILRIQQVVRGDSAAYFCASSPPGGGEGKLFFGSGTQLSVL.

This chain uses TRBV29-1 with TRBJ2-7; TRBD1 aligns across 7 bases. The J segment lost 3 bases and the V segment lost 4 bases, leaving 3 bases of the junction unmatched. The CDR3 consists of 12 residues. The V gene's germline CDR1 is SQVTM and CDR2 ANQGSEA. The CDR3 DNA sequence: TGCAGCGTTGGGGACAGCTACTACGAGCAGTACTTC. This sequence encodes CSVGDSYYEQYF.

The J gene is TRBJ1-3, the V gene TRBV7-2; TRBD1 might be the D (6 bases). Per germline, CDR1 SGHTA and CDR2 FQGNSA. With 0 bases removed from V and 2 bases from J, the gap between germline ends came to 11 bases. This CDR3 comprises 16 residues. The CDR3, as DNA: TGTGCCAGCAGCTTAGCGGGGGGGCAAACTGGAAACACCATATATTTT. The encoded protein is CASSLAGGQTGNTIYF.

About this clone itself: Distinct nucleotide sequences in the sample also encode this CDR3. V and J are TRBV7-9 and TRBJ2-5, with 7 nucleotides matching TRBD1. The V and J ends lost 5 bases and 2 bases, in that order; junction bases with no gene match: 5. This CDR3 has 14 residues. CDR1 is SEHNR and CDR2 is FQNEAQ in the germline V gene (reference sequence). Written as DNA, the CDR3 is TGTGCCAGCAGCACCTACAGGGGACAAGAGACCCAGTACTTC. This sequence encodes CASSTYRGQETQYF.

This clone was found a few times. The chain joins TRBV7-2 to TRBJ2-3, with 7 bases fitting TRBD2. The V segment lost 5 bases and the J segment 5 bases; nucleotides outside the gene matches: 7. From germline, CDR1 is SGHTA and CDR2 FQGNSA. The CDR3 is 14 residues long. The CDR3 reads CASSQGLVVDTQYF. The CDR3 region has the DNA TGTGCCAGCAGCCAAGGACTAGTTGTAGATACGCAGTATTTT.